One sample yielded the 16 T cell receptor beta chains listed below, sequenced in a study of blood T cell repertoires in COVID-19. Sequencing was performed with immunoSEQ multiplex PCR; in TCRdb, only in-frame clones are kept and a portion is missing. Here the sample spans roughly 230,000 clones, roughly 84% being singletons. The sequenced sample consisted of peripheral blood. The receptors here all came from an elderly woman with acute or convalescent COVID-19.

This sequence joins TRBV11-3 and TRBJ2-7; 10 bases map to TRBD1. The CDR3 consists of 17 residues. The junction had 6 bases not matched to a gene; V was cut back by 0 bases and J by 1 base. Per germline, CDR1 SGHNT and CDR2 YENEEA. The CDR3 nucleotides read TGTGCCAGCAGCTTAGATCCTAGGACAGGGGGATCCTACGAGCAGTACTTC. Translated, it gives CASSLDPRTGGSYEQYF. Filled out from reference TRBV11-3 and TRBJ2-7, the complete variable domain reads EAGVVQSPRYKIIEKKQPVAFWCNPISGHNTLYWYLQNLGQGPELLIRYENEEAVDDSQLPKDRFSAERLKGVDSTLKIQPAELGDSAVYLCASSLDPRTGGSYEQYFGPGTRLTVT.

The chain uses TRBV19 and TRBJ2-7, with a possible D match to TRBD1 (5 bases). CDR1 and CDR2 (germline): LNHDA, SQIVND (reference sequence). The V end lost 10 bases, the J end lost 0 bases, and 10 bases lay between the germline ends. The CDR3 covers 12 residues. For the CDR3, the DNA is TGTGCCACCCAAGACAGCTCCTACGAGCAGTACTTC. Encoded protein: CATQDSSYEQYF.

V is TRBV5-1 and J is TRBJ2-3; D is undetermined. The length of the CDR3 is 16 residues. CDR1 SGHRS and CDR2 YFSETQ come from the germline V gene. V was shortened by 5 bases and J by 1 base, with 17 bases between the two germline ends. The CDR3 region is CASSSGSTVGTDTQYF. The CDR3 region has the DNA TGCGCCAGCAGTTCCGGGTCGACGGTGGGCACAGATACGCAGTATTTT.

The chain couples TRBV19 to TRBJ2-1; TRBD2 aligns across 7 bases. J was trimmed by 5 bases and V by 8 bases; bases with no gene match: 18. Germline CDR1 reads LNHDA; CDR2 reads SQIVND (reference sequence). CDR3 length: 17 amino acids. CDR3 coding DNA: TGTGCCAGTTCCGGGGGGAGAGAGCCCCCCTATCACAATGAGCAGTTCTTC. It codes for CASSGGREPPYHNEQFF.

This clone was detected only once. CDR3 sequence: CASSPTLIAHEKLFF. The CDR3 nucleotides read TGTGCCAGCAGCCCAACATTGATCGCCCACGAAAAACTGTTTTTT. This chain uses TRBV4-2 with TRBJ1-4; unclear D gene. Trimming took off 4 bases at V and 8 bases at J, with 17 bases between the two ends. CDR3 length equals 15 residues. The germline CDR1 and CDR2 sequences are LGHNA and YNFKEQ.

This clone was counted between two and nine times. The V and J genes are TRBV29-1 and TRBJ2-1; 14 bases map to TRBD2. Germline CDR1 is SQVTM and CDR2 is ANQGSEA. The J segment lost 9 bases and the V segment lost 7 bases, leaving 8 bases of the junction unmatched. The CDR3 extends over 14 amino acids. The CDR3 nucleotides are TGCAGCGCCCGACTAGCGGGGGGGCATAGTGAGCAGTTCTTC. It translates to CSARLAGGHSEQFF.

CDR3 bases: TGTGCCAGCAGCGGGGGGGGAGGGAACTATGGCTACACCTTC. Its translation is CASSGGGGNYGYTF. The rearrangement uses TRBV7-2 and TRBJ1-2; the D gene is possibly TRBD1 (5 bases). Germline V gene data show CDR1 as SGHTA and CDR2 as FQGNSA. The CDR3 is 14 amino acids. The V end lost 5 bases, the J end lost 2 bases, and 12 bases lay between the germline ends.

This clone was recorded once. The chain is built from TRBV5-1 and TRBJ2-4; TRBD2 aligns across 11 bases. CDR1 is SGHRS, CDR2 YFSETQ, per germline. Trimming at V came to 0 bases and at J to 3 bases, leaving 2 bases not matched to a gene. This CDR3 is 16 amino acids long. The chain's CDR3 is CASSLASGGLKNIQYF. The CDR3 nucleotides read TGCGCCAGCAGCTTGGCTAGCGGGGGGCTCAAAAACATTCAGTACTTC.

For the CDR3, the DNA is TGTGCCAGCAGCCAAGATCGTCTAGTTCAGTCCAGTGAGCAGTTCTTC. Encoded protein: CASSQDRLVQSSEQFF. V and J are TRBV4-2 and TRBJ2-1, with unresolved D. This CDR3 comprises 16 residues. Germline V CDR1 and CDR2: LGHNA, YNFKEQ. Trimming removed 0 bases from V and 9 bases from J, with 18 bases in between.

About this clone: One end of the junction fails to match germline, which may point to a read error. The chain combines TRBV24-1 with TRBJ2-7; 15 nucleotides match TRBD2. Germline V gene lookup returns CDR1 KGHDR and CDR2 SFDVKD. There are 14 residues in the CDR3. The CDR3: CATSDRTSGGGIHF. The CDR3, as DNA: TGTGCCACCAGTGATCGGACTAGCGGGGGGGGTATACACTTC.

The chain links TRBV5-1 to TRBJ2-2; D ambiguous. The germline gives CDR1 SGHRS, CDR2 YFSETQ. CDR3 length: 14 residues. V lost 2 bases and J lost 4, with 9 bases in between. The CDR3 reads CASSFTASTGELFF. The DNA of the CDR3 is TGCGCCAGCAGCTTTACAGCCTCCACCGGGGAGCTGTTTTTT.

The V gene is TRBV2, the J gene TRBJ2-2; weak D call: TRBD2 (6 bases). CDR3 length: 15 amino acids. The V end was cut by 7 bases, the J end by 3 bases, with 15 bases between. Germline values: CDR1 SNHLY, CDR2 FYNNEI. CDR3 sequence (DNA): TGTGCCAGCACTCAACGGAGGGGAGACACCGGGGAGCTGTTTTTT. Its translation: CASTQRRGDTGELFF.

The V and J genes are TRBV24-1 and TRBJ1-2; possibly TRBD1 for D (6 bases). Germline assignment: CDR1 KGHDR and CDR2 SFDVKD. V dropped 4 bases and J dropped 4 bases, with 15 bases sitting between them. The CDR3 loop spans 15 amino acids. CDR3 DNA sequence: TGTGCCACCAGTGACGCTGTCACAGGGCGCTATGGCTACACCTTC. It translates to CATSDAVTGRYGYTF.

The genes are TRBV3-1 (or the pseudogene TRBV3-2) and TRBJ1-2; TRBD1 might be the D (6 bases). The ends were cut back, 4 bases at V and 3 bases at J, with 12 bases in the middle. This CDR3 is 14 amino acids long. The germline V gene has CDR1 LGHDT and CDR2 YNNKEL (reference sequence). Written as DNA, the CDR3 is TGTGCCAGCAGCCGACCCGGACAGTACTATGGCTACACCTTC. Residues: CASSRPGQYYGYTF.

The V and J genes are TRBV5-5 and TRBJ1-3; D uncertain. Trimming cost V 3 bases and J 6 bases, with 4 bases left between them. Germline lookup yields CDR1 SGHKS and CDR2 YYEKEE (reference sequence). The CDR3 spans 11 residues. The chain's CDR3 is CASSSKNTIYF. CDR3 sequence (DNA): TGTGCCAGCAGCTCAAAAAACACCATATATTTT. The variable domain in full, completed from reference TRBV5-5 and TRBJ1-3, reads DAGVTQSPTHLIKTRGQQVTLRCSPISGHKSVSWYQQVLGQGPQFIFQYYEKEERGRGNFPDRFSARQFPNYSSELNVNALLLGDSALYLCASSSKNTIYFGEGSWLTVV.

The chain joins TRBV7-6 to TRBJ2-7, with TRBD1 identical over 7 bases. V gave up 4 bases and J gave up 2 bases; unmatched junction bases: 5. This CDR3 has 14 amino acids. CDR1 and CDR2 (germline): SGHVS, FNYEAQ. This chain's CDR3 is CASSSWTGTYEQYF. As DNA, the CDR3 is TGTGCCAGCAGCTCCTGGACAGGTACCTACGAGCAGTACTTC. Supplemented by reference TRBV7-6 and TRBJ2-7, the full variable domain reads GAGVSQSPRYKVTKRGQDVALRCDPISGHVSLYWYRQALGQGPEFLTYFNYEAQQDKSGLPNDRFSAERPEGSISTLTIQRTEQRDSAMYRCASSSWTGTYEQYFGPGTRLTVT.